Presented here are 30 T cell receptor beta chains from one specimen sequenced in a study of T-cell reconstitution after alpha-beta-depleted transplantation in children. Molecular barcoding with unique molecular identifiers was used for the TCRbeta library. TCRdb analysed the PCR reads with MiXCR anew, one entry per CDR3 protein. The data hold approximately 240,000 distinct CDR3 sequences, with roughly a tenth observed a single time. The source material was PBMCs, sampled before TCRalphabeta/CD19-depleted stem cell transplant. The receptors derive from a child in the first two years of life with acute myeloid leukemia, due to receive a stem cell transplant.

This clonotype occurred many times. The chain uses TRBV2 and TRBJ2-2; TRBD2 agrees at 14 bases. The CDR3 consists of 19 residues. Germline V lookup: CDR1 SNHLY, CDR2 FYNNEI. J gave up 2 bases and V 5 bases, and 10 bases lay outside the gene matches. The CDR3 region is CASSSGTSGGPRNTGELFF. DNA of the CDR3: TGTGCCAGCAGTTCCGGGACTAGCGGGGGTCCTCGAAACACCGGGGAGCTGTTTTTT.

This clonotype was detected many times. V gene TRBV5-1 combines with J gene TRBJ2-5, with D hard to call. The CDR3 runs 15 residues. Per the germline V gene, CDR1 is SGHRS and CDR2 is YFSETQ. V was clipped by 0 bases and J by 1 base, with 10 bases between them. The CDR3 loop is CASSLVSLGQETQYF. DNA for the CDR3: TGCGCCAGCAGCTTGGTCAGCTTGGGCCAAGAGACCCAGTACTTC.

This clonotype was seen many times. The V call is TRBV7-2, the J call TRBJ2-3, with 7 bases lining up with TRBD2. This CDR3 is built from 17 residues. CDR1 is SGHTA and CDR2 is FQGNSA in the germline V gene. The V gene end was trimmed by 3 bases and the J gene end by 1 base; junction bases not matched to a gene: 10. The DNA of the CDR3 is TGTGCCAGCAGCTTTGTACTAGCGAGGGGAGGCACAGATACGCAGTATTTT. Translating it yields CASSFVLARGGTDTQYF.

Many counts were recorded for this clonotype. The chain links TRBV6-5 to TRBJ1-1, with a tentative D call TRBD1 (5 bases). The V and J ends lost 5 bases and 8 bases respectively, with 9 bases between them. The CDR3 contains 11 residues. CDR1 and CDR2 (germline): MNHEY, SVGAGI. In DNA, the CDR3 is TGTGCCAGCAGTGGCCGGGGGGAAGCTTTCTTT. Protein: CASSGRGEAFF.

This clonotype was picked up many times. V is TRBV20-1 and J is TRBJ2-5, with D tentatively TRBD2 (6 bases). Trimming left V 0 bases short and J 2 bases short, with 13 bases between. Germline V CDR1 and CDR2: DFQATT, SNEGSKA (reference sequence). This CDR3 contains 15 residues. The CDR3 DNA follows: TGCAGTGCTAGAGAGGGACTCACCTTACAAGAGACCCAGTACTTC. Protein product: CSAREGLTLQETQYF.

This clonotype was seen repeatedly, ten times or more. The CDR3 nucleotides read TGTGCCAGTAGCCTAGACAGATTTTACGAGCAGTACTTC. Translated, it gives CASSLDRFYEQYF. The chain joins TRBV19 to TRBJ2-7; TRBD1 might be the D (5 bases). V was shortened by 6 bases and J by 4 bases, with 13 bases between the two germline ends. Germline CDR1 and CDR2: LNHDA and SQIVND (reference sequence). The CDR3 is 13 residues long.

This clonotype was seen at least ten times. The chain uses TRBV20-1 and TRBJ2-3, with 12 nucleotides matching TRBD2. The CDR3 totals 15 residues. The germline CDR1 and CDR2 sequences are DFQATT and SNEGSKA (reference sequence). Trimming took 5 bases from V and 5 from J; bases not matched to a gene: 8. The CDR3 reads CSAPRTSGARDTQYF. In DNA, the CDR3 is TGCAGTGCTCCCAGGACTAGCGGGGCACGAGATACGCAGTATTTT.

This clonotype occurred a few times. V and J are TRBV20-1 and TRBJ2-1; 14 bases are shared with TRBD2. The CDR3 covers 17 residues. V lost 3 bases to trimming and J lost 6 bases; unmatched junction nucleotides: 10. Germline assignment: CDR1 DFQATT and CDR2 SNEGSKA (reference sequence). In nucleotides, the CDR3 is TGCAGTGCTAGTTATTCCCGAGGGACTAGCGGGAGCAATGAGCAGTTCTTC. This translates into CSASYSRGTSGSNEQFF.

Ten or more counts support this clonotype. The CDR3 bases are TGTGCCAGCAGCTTAGCGCTGGCTAGCGGGAGTTCGCAGTATTTT. This encodes CASSLALASGSSQYF. This chain joins TRBV7-9 and TRBJ2-3, with 10 nucleotides matching TRBD2. Looked up from germline, CDR1 is SEHNR and CDR2 is FQNEAQ (reference sequence). Trimming at V came to 0 bases and at J to 10 bases, leaving 7 bases not matched to a gene. This CDR3 contains 15 residues.

This clonotype was seen at least ten times. The V gene is TRBV2, the J gene TRBJ2-7; 9 bases match TRBD1. From germline, CDR1 is SNHLY and CDR2 FYNNEI. CDR3 length: 15 amino acids. The V gene end was trimmed by 0 bases and the J gene end by 2 bases; junction bases not matched to a gene: 2. CDR3 sequence: CASSEAGTGPYEQYF. CDR3 nucleotides: TGTGCCAGCAGTGAAGCCGGGACAGGGCCCTACGAGCAGTACTTC.

The J gene is TRBJ2-1, the V gene TRBV29-1; 12 positions agree with TRBD2. Germline V gene data show CDR1 as SQVTM and CDR2 as ANQGSEA. Unmatched junction bases numbered 10, after V lost 3 bases and J lost 4 bases. This CDR3 region has 17 residues. The CDR3 region is CSVERLAGEGGYNEQFF. CDR3 nucleotide sequence: TGCAGCGTTGAGAGACTAGCGGGAGAGGGGGGATACAATGAGCAGTTCTTC.

This clonotype was found many times. The V call is TRBV18, the J call TRBJ1-2; D not resolved. Between the trimmed V and J ends, which lost 6 bases and 7 bases, there was a span of 15 bases. The CDR3 contains 13 residues. The germline V gene has CDR1 KGHSH and CDR2 LQKENI. DNA of the CDR3: TGTGCCAGCTCCCCCGAAGCTGCTAGTGGCTACACCTTC. This codes for CASSPEAASGYTF.

This clonotype was seen ten or more times. V is TRBV13 and J is TRBJ1-1, with D unresolved. CDR1 and CDR2 from the germline V gene are PRHDT and FYEKMQ (reference sequence). Trimming pared 1 base from V and 4 bases from J, leaving 4 bases between. The CDR3 contains 12 residues. CDR3 residues: CASSLVVTEAFF. CDR3 DNA: TGTGCCAGCAGCTTAGTGGTCACTGAAGCTTTCTTT.

This clonotype was seen many times. The chain recombines TRBV12-3 or TRBV12-4 with TRBJ2-5; 11 bases are shared with TRBD1. CDR3 size: 15 residues. The junction had 8 bases not matched to a gene; V was cut back by 6 bases and J by 5 bases. DNA of the CDR3: TGTGCCAGCAGCCCCGGGACAGGGGGGAGGGAGACCCAGTACTTC. Protein sequence: CASSPGTGGRETQYF.

This clonotype has at least ten counts. The genes are TRBV5-1 and TRBJ2-1, with 12 bases aligning to TRBD2. Germline-derived CDR1 and CDR2 are SGHRS and YFSETQ. The trim removed 4 bases at V and 8 bases at J, leaving 7 bases unmatched. The CDR3 runs 15 residues. CDR3 residues: CASSPWTSGNDEQFF. As DNA, the CDR3 is TGCGCCAGCAGCCCCTGGACTAGCGGGAATGATGAGCAGTTCTTC.

As concerns this clonotype: This may stem from a read error, because a much larger clone lies one nucleotide away. The chain links TRBV28 to TRBJ2-3; 10 bases map to TRBD1. Per germline, CDR1 MDHEN and CDR2 SYDVKM. J gave up 7 bases and V 6 bases, and 7 bases lay outside the gene matches. The CDR3 contains 14 residues. The CDR3 loop is CASRQGQGEYTQYF. The CDR3 DNA sequence: TGTGCCAGCAGGCAAGGACAGGGGGAATATACGCAGTATTTT.

This clonotype has at least ten counts. V usage is TRBV6-2 or TRBV6-3 and J usage is TRBJ2-1, with D perhaps matching TRBD2 (6 bases). The length of the CDR3 is 13 residues. From germline, CDR1 is MNHEY and CDR2 SVGEGT. The ends were cut back, 7 bases at V and 8 bases at J, with 15 bases in the middle. The CDR3 here is CASMRERTYEQFF. In DNA form, the CDR3 reads TGTGCCAGCATGCGGGAACGGACATATGAGCAGTTCTTC.

About this clonotype itself: A read error may produce the germline difference seen at one junction end. V is TRBV9 and J is TRBJ1-1; D gene uncertain. The germline CDR1 and CDR2 sequences are SGDLS and YYNGEE. This CDR3 spans 13 amino acids. CDR3 sequence: CASSVTANTEALF. For the CDR3, the DNA is TGTGCCAGCAGCGTTACAGCGAACACTGAAGCTTTGTTT.

This clonotype was seen ten or more times. The chain carries TRBV28 and TRBJ1-2; D is unclear. This CDR3 spans 13 amino acids. Germline lookup yields CDR1 MDHEN and CDR2 SYDVKM. V lost 7 bases, J lost 5 bases, and 14 bases lay in between. The CDR3 DNA sequence: TGTGCCAGCAAAGGCAGCCTGGGGTATGGCTACACCTTC. This translates into CASKGSLGYGYTF.

This clonotype was observed at least ten times. The CDR3 here is CASSLGPRQRKETQYF. In DNA, the CDR3 is TGTGCCAGCAGCTTAGGCCCGAGACAGCGAAAAGAGACCCAGTACTTC. J is TRBJ2-5 and V is TRBV11-2; TRBD1 might be the D (5 bases). Between the trimmed V and J ends, which lost 1 base and 3 bases, there was a span of 15 bases. CDR1 is SGHAT, CDR2 FQNNGV, per germline. The length of the CDR3 is 16 residues.

This sequence joins TRBV3-1 and TRBJ2-1, with no clear D. The V and J ends lost 11 bases and 0 bases respectively, with 23 bases between them. The CDR3 spans 17 residues. Germline values: CDR1 LGHDT, CDR2 YNNKEL (reference sequence). The CDR3 region is CASTKAGFSNSYNEQFF. The CDR3 coding sequence is TGTGCCTCCACCAAAGCCGGCTTTTCAAACTCCTACAATGAGCAGTTCTTC.

This chain links TRBV6-2 or TRBV6-3 with TRBJ2-5; D remains ambiguous. V lost 6 bases to trimming and J lost 1 base, with 21 bases between them. Germline V lookup: CDR1 MNHEY, CDR2 SVGEGT. This CDR3 region has 17 residues. The DNA for the CDR3 is TGTGCCAGCAGCCCGACCCTCAGTGATACCTTCCAAGAGACCCAGTACTTC. As protein: CASSPTLSDTFQETQYF.

This clonotype was counted ten times or more. The chain recombines TRBV20-1 with TRBJ1-2; unclear D gene. Germline-derived CDR1 and CDR2 are DFQATT and SNEGSKA (reference sequence). V lost 5 bases and J 9 bases, leaving 10 bases between the germline ends. The CDR3 runs to 10 residues. The CDR3 here is CSASSGSYTF. DNA of the CDR3: TGCAGTGCTTCTAGTGGAAGCTACACCTTC.

This clonotype came up a few times. The CDR3 sequence: CSARISGRMNTEAFF. The CDR3 nucleotides are TGCAGTGCGAGAATCTCGGGACGGATGAACACTGAAGCTTTCTTT. V gene TRBV20-1 combines with J gene TRBJ1-1; D may be TRBD1 (5 bases). The V gene lost 6 bases and the J gene lost 0 bases, with 17 bases spanning the gap. The germline V gene encodes CDR1 DFQATT and CDR2 SNEGSKA (reference sequence). The CDR3 extends over 15 amino acids.

As DNA, the CDR3 is TGTGCCAGCAGCTTAGGGGGGATGACAGATACGCAGTATTTT. This sequence encodes CASSLGGMTDTQYF. This chain links TRBV7-2 with TRBJ2-3; D is possibly TRBD1 or TRBD2 (5 bases each). Looked up from germline, CDR1 is SGHTA and CDR2 is FQGNSA. The CDR3 loop spans 14 amino acids. V was cut by 1 base and J by 3 bases, with 8 bases left in between.

This chain connects TRBV4-1 to TRBJ2-1; D may correspond to TRBD1 or TRBD2 (6 bases each). The germline V and J ends were trimmed by 1 base and 0 bases, with 19 bases remaining between them. CDR1 and CDR2 (germline): MGHRA, YSYEKL. The CDR3 contains 19 residues. This chain's CDR3 is CASSQGGGGGQSSYNEQFF. The DNA for the CDR3 is TGCGCCAGCAGCCAAGGGGGTGGAGGGGGACAAAGCTCCTACAATGAGCAGTTCTTC.

This clonotype was seen many times. The rearrangement joins TRBV5-1 to TRBJ1-2, with a possible D match to TRBD1 (5 bases). Germline assignment: CDR1 SGHRS and CDR2 YFSETQ. V lost 4 bases to trimming and J lost 8 bases, with 24 bases between them. This CDR3 comprises 16 residues. For the CDR3, the DNA is TGCGCCAGCAGCCCACATTGGGGCAGGGAGGGGTACGGCTACACCTTC. Amino acid sequence: CASSPHWGREGYGYTF. The full variable domain, its missing parts supplied by reference TRBV5-1 and TRBJ1-2, is KAGVTQTPRYLIKTRGQQVTLSCSPISGHRSVSWYQQTPGQGLQFLFEYFSETQRNKGNFPGRFSGRQFSNSRSEMNVSTLELGDSALYLCASSPHWGREGYGYTFGSGTRLTVV.

This chain connects TRBV5-6 to TRBJ2-7; tentatively, D is TRBD1 (5 bases). Germline CDR1 reads SGHDT; CDR2 reads YYEEEE. There are 15 residues in the CDR3. V was trimmed by 0 bases and J by 3 bases, leaving 13 bases between them. CDR3 protein: CASSLEGAAFYEQYF. CDR3 DNA: TGTGCCAGCAGCTTGGAAGGGGCCGCCTTCTACGAGCAGTACTTC. Full variable domain (missing parts from reference TRBV5-6 and TRBJ2-7): DAGVTQSPTHLIKTRGQQVTLRCSPKSGHDTVSWYQQALGQGPQFIFQYYEEEERQRGNFPDRFSGHQFPNYSSELNVNALLLGDSALYLCASSLEGAAFYEQYFGPGTRLTVT.

In this sample, this clonotype turned up a few times. The V gene is TRBV6-2 or TRBV6-3, the J gene TRBJ2-7; 10 nucleotides align to TRBD2. V trimming: 0 bases; J trimming: 4 bases; junction bases outside the gene matches: 9. The CDR3 is 17 residues long. CDR1 and CDR2 (germline): MNHEY, SVGEGT. CDR3 coding DNA: TGTGCCAGCAGTTACTCGGAACTAGCGGGAACTCGATACGAGCAGTACTTC. Translation: CASSYSELAGTRYEQYF.

The chain couples TRBV12-3 or TRBV12-4 to TRBJ2-7; D possibly corresponds to TRBD2 (5 bases). Trimming pared 6 bases from V and 6 bases from J, leaving 12 bases between. The CDR3 is made up of 12 amino acids. The CDR3 coding sequence is TGTGCCAGCAGCCTTCCCCGGGGCGAGCAGTACTTC. Translation gives CASSLPRGEQYF.